A single TCR beta chain is shown here with its context. Its specificity is not known. This specimen belongs to a study of blood T cells in healthy people across ages. Broader study findings: It was the long-lived donors that had more naive CD4+ cells and higher diversity than aged donors.

Germline V lookup: CDR1 DFQATT, CDR2 SNEGSKA (reference sequence). This CDR3 is 13 amino acids long. J lost 4 bases, V lost 3 bases, and 5 bases had no gene match. A second PCR, run for about 7 to 11 cycles, used a sample-barcoded 5' primer plus a J-beta primer mix. TCRdb re-called the 5' RACE reads with MiXCR, one entry per CDR3 protein. The top ten clones hold less than 2.5% of a sample with under 2,000,000 distinct CDR3 sequences, about 50% of them seen once. All donors came from Russia, were Caucasian and healthy, and spanned ages about 6 to 100. The chain carries TRBV20-1 and TRBJ2-7; the match to TRBD1 covers 8 bases. This TCR was sampled from a woman aged 40 to 50 in good health. Material for sequencing was blood. CDR3 sequence: CSASDRGVYEQYF. CDR3 DNA: TGCAGTGCTAGTGACAGGGGAGTTTACGAGCAGTACTTC.